One sample yielded the 22 T cell receptor beta chains listed below, sequenced in a study of shared clonotypes between healthy human individuals. The table came from immunoSEQ multiplex PCR; TCRdb's copy has only in-frame clones and leaves some out. There are over a million clones in the sample; over 95% occur only once, and 1.2% lies in the top ten. The material sequenced was naive CD4+ T cells sorted from blood. Subset noted: CD45RA+ positively selected. Receptors were obtained from a man aged 30 to 39 in good health.

This sequence joins TRBV4-3 and TRBJ1-2; possible D gene TRBD1, 5 bases. This CDR3 spans 16 amino acids. From germline, CDR1 is LGHNA and CDR2 YSLEER. The V and J ends lost 0 bases and 2 bases respectively, with 13 bases between them. The CDR3 DNA reads as TGCGCCAGCAGCCAAGATCGAGGGGCAGCGAACTATGGCTACACCTTC. This encodes CASSQDRGAANYGYTF.

This rearrangement joins TRBV2 to TRBJ2-7; 10 bases agree with TRBD1. Germline trimming cut 7 bases from V and 4 bases from J; bases unmatched to any gene: 7. The CDR3 length is 14 residues. The germline V gene has CDR1 SNHLY and CDR2 FYNNEI. The DNA of the CDR3 is TGTGCCAGCAACAGACAGGGGGCGGGGTACGAGCAGTACTTC. This gives the protein CASNRQGAGYEQYF.

The rearrangement uses TRBV11-2 and TRBJ2-7; TRBD1 aligns across 7 bases. Germline loops: CDR1 SGHAT, CDR2 FQNNGV. The CDR3 has 16 amino acids. The junction had 7 bases not matched to a gene; V was cut back by 1 base and J by 1 base. The CDR3 bases are TGTGCCAGCAGCTTAGTACCGGACAGGACGTCCTACGAGCAGTACTTC. This encodes CASSLVPDRTSYEQYF.

CDR3 coding DNA: TGTGCCATCAAAGCCGGGACAGGCTACAATCAGCCCCAGCATTTT. Amino acid sequence: CAIKAGTGYNQPQHF. The V call is TRBV10-3, the J call TRBJ1-5; 8 bases agree with TRBD1. This CDR3 region has 15 residues. V lost 7 bases, J lost 3 bases, and 8 bases stayed unmatched. Germline V lookup: CDR1 ENHRY, CDR2 SYGVKD.

This clone showed up just once. The gene calls are TRBV11-2 and TRBJ2-7; no firm D call. Germline assignment: CDR1 SGHAT and CDR2 FQNNGV. The CDR3 consists of 13 residues. The germline V and J ends were trimmed by 5 bases and 4 bases, with 12 bases remaining between them. In DNA form, the CDR3 reads TGTGCCAGCAGCATCACCGCAGGTTACGAGCAGTACTTC. Its protein product is CASSITAGYEQYF.

V gene TRBV28 combines with J gene TRBJ2-4; D is unclear. In germline, CDR1 is MDHEN, CDR2 SYDVKM. The CDR3 runs to 14 residues. V lost 7 bases to trimming and J lost 9 bases, with 19 bases between them. CDR3 residues: CASTYGTSVGIQYF. The CDR3 DNA is TGTGCCAGCACTTACGGAACTTCCGTCGGCATTCAGTACTTC.

CDR3 DNA sequence: TGTGCCAGCAGCCAAAGATGGGGAAGCATTGAAGCTTTCTTT. It encodes CASSQRWGSIEAFF. J is TRBJ1-1 and V is TRBV7-2, with D unresolved. CDR1 SGHTA and CDR2 FQGNSA come from the germline V gene. V lost 5 bases and J 7 bases, leaving 17 bases between the germline ends. CDR3 length: 14 residues.

The rearrangement joins TRBV7-3 to TRBJ2-1; TRBD2 agrees at 13 bases. V lost 3 bases and J lost 8; bases outside the gene matches: 4. The germline V gene encodes CDR1 SGHTA and CDR2 FQGTGA. CDR3 length: 15 residues. The CDR3 region has the DNA TGTGCCAGCAGCTTGAGGACTAGCGGGAGCGATGAGCAGTTCTTC. Protein sequence: CASSLRTSGSDEQFF.

The CDR3 DNA reads TGCGCCAGCAGTACCGCGGTGAGGAGCGAAGCTTTCTTT. The encoded protein is CASSTAVRSEAFF. The chain links TRBV5-1 to TRBJ1-1; no definite D call. Germline V CDR1 and CDR2: SGHRS, YFSETQ. CDR3 length equals 13 residues. V lost 5 bases and J 8 bases, leaving 16 bases between the germline ends.

This chain joins TRBV19 and TRBJ2-3, with TRBD2 matching over 7 bases. Germline loops: CDR1 LNHDA, CDR2 SQIVND (reference sequence). V was clipped by 5 bases and J by 0 bases; unmatched bases: 5. This CDR3 comprises 15 residues. CDR3 coding DNA: TGTGCCAGTAGTTTGAGCGGGGTAAGCACAGATACGCAGTATTTT. Its protein is CASSLSGVSTDTQYF.

The chain employs TRBV27 and TRBJ1-2, with D maybe TRBD1 (6 bases). Per germline, CDR1 MNHEY and CDR2 SMNVEV (reference sequence). With 5 bases removed from V and 2 bases from J, the gap between germline ends came to 12 bases. The CDR3 runs to 14 residues. The CDR3 DNA follows: TGTGCCAGCAGTCCGAGGACAGAGAACTATGGCTACACCTTC. This codes for CASSPRTENYGYTF.

V and J are TRBV30 and TRBJ2-6, with D perhaps being TRBD1 or TRBD2 (6 bases each). Trimming stripped 1 base from V and 0 bases from J, with 16 bases between. The CDR3 spans 18 residues. Germline values: CDR1 GTSNPN, CDR2 SVGIG (reference sequence). As DNA, the CDR3 is TGTGCCTGGAGTGAGGGGGGACTTGGAAGCTCTGGGGCCAACGTCCTGACTTTC. Translation: CAWSEGGLGSSGANVLTF. The variable domain in full, completed from reference TRBV30 and TRBJ2-6, reads SQTIHQWPATLVQPVGSPLSLECTVEGTSNPNLYWYRQAAGRGLQLLFYSVGIGQISSEVPQNLSASRPQDRQFILSSKKLLLSDSGFYLCAWSEGGLGSSGANVLTFGAGSRLTVL.

The chain has TRBV27 and TRBJ2-7; D gene uncertain. Germline V gives CDR1 MNHEY, CDR2 SMNVEV (reference sequence). This CDR3 comprises 16 residues. V shed 5 bases and J shed 0 bases, with 17 bases lying between them. CDR3 sequence reads: CASSQKLIGSSYEQYF. CDR3 DNA: TGTGCCAGCAGTCAAAAACTTATAGGAAGCTCCTACGAGCAGTACTTC.

The genes are TRBV5-1 and TRBJ2-1; D may correspond to TRBD1 or TRBD2 (5 bases each). The CDR3 contains 22 residues. Germline CDR1 reads SGHRS; CDR2 reads YFSETQ. The V end was cut by 0 bases, the J end by 5 bases, with 33 bases between. Here the CDR3 reads CASSLGFGRPLPRGTQDNEQFF. The DNA for the CDR3 is TGCGCCAGCAGCTTGGGTTTCGGCAGACCCCTGCCTCGGGGAACACAGGACAATGAGCAGTTCTTC.

This chain connects TRBV6-5 to TRBJ1-2, with 7 bases that match TRBD1. The CDR3 has 13 residues. Germline CDR1 reads MNHEY; CDR2 reads SVGAGI. In DNA, the CDR3 is TGTGCAACAACTATACAGGGGACCGATGGCTACACCTTC. It translates to CATTIQGTDGYTF.

This clone was counted once. The chain is built from TRBV5-4 and TRBJ2-1; D gene uncertain. The V gene's germline CDR1 is SGHNT and CDR2 YYREEE (reference sequence). Trimming took off 0 bases at V and 0 bases at J, with 7 bases between the two ends. The CDR3 runs to 15 residues. The CDR3 DNA sequence: TGTGCCAGCAGCTTGGAAGCCGCCTCCTACAATGAGCAGTTCTTC. Translated: CASSLEAASYNEQFF.

This chain uses TRBV13 with TRBJ1-5, with D unclear. The CDR3 is 12 amino acids. The ends were cut back, 2 bases at V and 3 bases at J, with 2 bases in the middle. Germline V CDR1 and CDR2: PRHDT, FYEKMQ (reference sequence). CDR3 DNA: TGTGCCAGCAGCTTAAACAATCAGCCCCAGCATTTT. Its protein product is CASSLNNQPQHF.

V is TRBV5-5 and J is TRBJ2-2; unclear D gene. The ends were cut back, 0 bases at V and 5 bases at J, with 11 bases in the middle. The germline V gene has CDR1 SGHKS and CDR2 YYEKEE (reference sequence). The CDR3 has 15 residues. The CDR3 here is CASSLASGGTGELFF. CDR3 bases: TGTGCCAGCAGCTTGGCTTCAGGTGGTACCGGGGAGCTGTTTTTT.

V is TRBV9 and J is TRBJ1-3; D possibly corresponds to TRBD1 (6 bases). Germline loops: CDR1 SGDLS, CDR2 YYNGEE. This CDR3 spans 15 amino acids. The germline V and J ends were trimmed by 4 bases and 0 bases, with 11 bases remaining between them. The CDR3 coding sequence is TGTGCCAGCAGCCTTATGGACAGCTCTGGAAACACCATATATTTT. Translation gives CASSLMDSSGNTIYF.

CDR3 nucleotide sequence: TGTGCCCTACAGGGGCGCCAGAACACTGAAGCTTTCTTT. This translates into CALQGRQNTEAFF. V and J are TRBV2 and TRBJ1-1; the match to TRBD1 covers 7 bases. The CDR3 is 13 amino acids. Germline V gene sequence: CDR1 SNHLY, CDR2 FYNNEI. The ends lost 11 bases at V and 1 base at J; junction bases unmatched: 7.

The chain combines TRBV5-1 with TRBJ2-5; 10 bases are a match to TRBD2. Germline lookup yields CDR1 SGHRS and CDR2 YFSETQ. Trimming removed 4 bases from V and 1 base from J; junction bases left unmatched: 7. The CDR3 extends over 16 amino acids. The chain's CDR3 is CASSITGTSAQETQYF. The DNA for the CDR3 is TGCGCCAGCAGCATTACAGGGACTAGCGCCCAAGAGACCCAGTACTTC.

The rearrangement uses TRBV6-5 and TRBJ1-1; no clear D gene. The CDR3 extends over 14 amino acids. Per the germline V gene, CDR1 is MNHEY and CDR2 is SVGAGI. V was cut by 5 bases and J by 3 bases, with 13 bases left in between. The DNA of the CDR3 is TGTGCCAGCAGTATTACTCATCTGTACACTGAAGCTTTCTTT. It specifies CASSITHLYTEAFF.